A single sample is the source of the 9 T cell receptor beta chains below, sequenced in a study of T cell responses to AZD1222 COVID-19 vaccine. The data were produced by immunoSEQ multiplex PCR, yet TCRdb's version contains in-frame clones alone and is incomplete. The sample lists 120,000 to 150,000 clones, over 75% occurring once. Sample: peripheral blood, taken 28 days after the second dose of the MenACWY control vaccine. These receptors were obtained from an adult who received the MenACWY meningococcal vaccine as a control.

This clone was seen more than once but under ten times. The CDR3 spells CASSYSGPAGLYNEQFF. The CDR3 DNA reads as TGTGCCAGCAGTTACTCTGGTCCAGCGGGCCTCTACAATGAGCAGTTCTTC. The genes are TRBV6-2 or TRBV6-3 and TRBJ2-1; perhaps TRBD2 as D (6 bases). Germline assignment: CDR1 MNHEY and CDR2 SVGEGT. The CDR3 consists of 17 residues. Between the trimmed V and J ends, which lost 0 bases and 3 bases, there was a span of 15 bases.

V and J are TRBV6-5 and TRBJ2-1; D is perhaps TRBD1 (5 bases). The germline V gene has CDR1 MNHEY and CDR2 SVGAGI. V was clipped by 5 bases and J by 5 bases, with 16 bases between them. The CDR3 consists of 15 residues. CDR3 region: CASSPRPGINNEQFF. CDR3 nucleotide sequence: TGTGCCAGCAGTCCCCGGCCAGGGATAAACAATGAGCAGTTCTTC.

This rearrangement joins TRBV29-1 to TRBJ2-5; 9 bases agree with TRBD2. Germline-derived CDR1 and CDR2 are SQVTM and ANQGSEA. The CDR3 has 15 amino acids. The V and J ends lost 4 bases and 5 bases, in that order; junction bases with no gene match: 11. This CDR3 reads CSVAIGGRAGETQYF. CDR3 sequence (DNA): TGCAGCGTTGCCATAGGCGGGAGGGCGGGGGAGACCCAGTACTTC.

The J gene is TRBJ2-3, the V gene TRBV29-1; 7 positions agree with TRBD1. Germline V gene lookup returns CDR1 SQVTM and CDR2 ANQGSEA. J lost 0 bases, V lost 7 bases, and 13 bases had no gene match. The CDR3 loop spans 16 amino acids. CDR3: CSAAGTVDSSTDTQYF. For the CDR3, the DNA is TGCAGCGCCGCCGGGACAGTGGACTCTAGCACAGATACGCAGTATTTT.

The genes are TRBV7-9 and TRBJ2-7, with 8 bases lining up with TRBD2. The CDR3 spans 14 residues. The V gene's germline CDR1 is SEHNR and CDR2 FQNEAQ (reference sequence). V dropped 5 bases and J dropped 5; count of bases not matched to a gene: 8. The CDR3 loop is CASSATSGAHEQYF. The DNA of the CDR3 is TGTGCCAGCAGCGCCACTAGCGGAGCACACGAGCAGTACTTC.

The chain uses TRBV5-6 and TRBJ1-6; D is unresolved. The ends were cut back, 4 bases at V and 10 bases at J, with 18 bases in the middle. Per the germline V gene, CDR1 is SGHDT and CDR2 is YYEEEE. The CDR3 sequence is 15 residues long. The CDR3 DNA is TGTGCCAGCAGCACATGGACTCCCGGCGGGTCACCCCTCCACTTT. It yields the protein CASSTWTPGGSPLHF.

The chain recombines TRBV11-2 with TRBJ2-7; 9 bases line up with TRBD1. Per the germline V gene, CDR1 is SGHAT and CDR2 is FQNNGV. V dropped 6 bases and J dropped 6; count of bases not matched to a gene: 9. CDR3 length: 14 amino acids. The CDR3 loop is CASRTPGQGPEQYF. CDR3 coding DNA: TGTGCCAGCAGAACTCCGGGACAGGGCCCCGAGCAGTACTTC.

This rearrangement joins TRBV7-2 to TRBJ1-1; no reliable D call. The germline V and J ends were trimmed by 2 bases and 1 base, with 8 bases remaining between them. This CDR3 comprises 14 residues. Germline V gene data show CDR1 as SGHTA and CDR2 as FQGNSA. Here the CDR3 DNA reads TGTGCCAGCAGCTTAAGCCCCGGGAACACTGAAGCTTTCTTT. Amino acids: CASSLSPGNTEAFF.

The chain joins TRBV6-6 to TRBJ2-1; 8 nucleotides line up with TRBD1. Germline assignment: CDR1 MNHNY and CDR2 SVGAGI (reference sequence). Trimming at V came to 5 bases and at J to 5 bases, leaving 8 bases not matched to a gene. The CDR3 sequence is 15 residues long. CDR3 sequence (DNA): TGTGCCAGCAGTCCCGGGACAGGTGCAAACAATGAGCAGTTCTTC. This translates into CASSPGTGANNEQFF.